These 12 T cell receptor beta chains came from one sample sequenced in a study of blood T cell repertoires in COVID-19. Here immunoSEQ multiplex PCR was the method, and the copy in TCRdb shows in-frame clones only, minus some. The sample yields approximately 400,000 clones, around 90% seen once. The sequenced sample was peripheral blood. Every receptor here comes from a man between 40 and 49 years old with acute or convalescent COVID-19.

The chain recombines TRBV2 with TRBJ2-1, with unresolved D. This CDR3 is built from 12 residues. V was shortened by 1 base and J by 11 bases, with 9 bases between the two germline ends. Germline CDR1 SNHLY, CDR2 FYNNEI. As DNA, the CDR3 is TGTGCCAGCAGTGAAGGGGCAGGCCAGCAGTTCTTC. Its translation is CASSEGAGQQFF.

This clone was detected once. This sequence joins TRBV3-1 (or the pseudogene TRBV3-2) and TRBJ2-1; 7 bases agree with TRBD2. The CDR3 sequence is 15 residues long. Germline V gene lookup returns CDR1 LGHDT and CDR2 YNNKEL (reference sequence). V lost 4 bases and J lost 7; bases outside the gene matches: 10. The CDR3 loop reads CASSPIQRDLNEQFF. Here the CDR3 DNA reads TGTGCCAGCAGCCCCATCCAGCGGGACTTGAATGAGCAGTTCTTC.

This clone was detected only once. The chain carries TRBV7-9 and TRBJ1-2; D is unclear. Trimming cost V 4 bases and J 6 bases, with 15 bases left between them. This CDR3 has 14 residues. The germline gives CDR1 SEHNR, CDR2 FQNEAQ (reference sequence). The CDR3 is CASSSYMGFDGYTF. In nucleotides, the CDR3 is TGTGCCAGCAGCTCCTATATGGGCTTCGATGGCTACACCTTC.

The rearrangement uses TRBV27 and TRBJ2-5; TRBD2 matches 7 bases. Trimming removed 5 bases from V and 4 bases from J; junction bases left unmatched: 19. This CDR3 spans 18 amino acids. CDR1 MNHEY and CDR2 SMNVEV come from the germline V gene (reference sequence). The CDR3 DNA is TGTGCCAGCAGTCCAACCCACGCGGGAGTCTCCGTGGGAGAGACCCAGTACTTC. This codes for CASSPTHAGVSVGETQYF.

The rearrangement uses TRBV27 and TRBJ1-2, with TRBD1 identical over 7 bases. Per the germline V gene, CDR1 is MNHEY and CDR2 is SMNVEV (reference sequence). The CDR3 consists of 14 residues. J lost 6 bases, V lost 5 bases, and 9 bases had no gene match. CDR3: CASSPRQGLHGYTF. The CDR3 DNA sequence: TGTGCCAGCAGTCCTAGACAGGGATTGCATGGCTACACCTTC.

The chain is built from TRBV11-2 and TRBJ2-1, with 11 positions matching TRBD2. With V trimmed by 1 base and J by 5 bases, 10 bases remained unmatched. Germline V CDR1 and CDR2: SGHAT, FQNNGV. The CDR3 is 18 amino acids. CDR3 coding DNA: TGTGCCAGCAGCTTAGTAGGTTCAGGTAGCGGGAGGGACAATGAGCAGTTCTTC. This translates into CASSLVGSGSGRDNEQFF.

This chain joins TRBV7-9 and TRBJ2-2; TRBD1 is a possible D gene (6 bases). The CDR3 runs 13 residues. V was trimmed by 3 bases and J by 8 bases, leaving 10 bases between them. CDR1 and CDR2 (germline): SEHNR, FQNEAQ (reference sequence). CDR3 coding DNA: TGTGCCAGCAGCTTCCTGACAGGAGGGGAGCTGTTTTTT. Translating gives CASSFLTGGELFF.

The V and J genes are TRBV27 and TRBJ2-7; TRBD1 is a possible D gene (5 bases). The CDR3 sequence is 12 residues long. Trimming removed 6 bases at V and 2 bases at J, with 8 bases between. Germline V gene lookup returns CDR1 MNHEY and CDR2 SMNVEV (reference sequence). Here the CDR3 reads CASRDRTYEQYF. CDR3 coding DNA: TGTGCCAGCAGAGACAGAACCTACGAGCAGTACTTC.

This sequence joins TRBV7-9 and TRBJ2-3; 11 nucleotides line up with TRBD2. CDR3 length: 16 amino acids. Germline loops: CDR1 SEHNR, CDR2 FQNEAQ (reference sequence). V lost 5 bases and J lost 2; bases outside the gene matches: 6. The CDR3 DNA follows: TGTGCCAGCAGCCCAGGGACTAGCGGACCCACAGATACGCAGTATTTT. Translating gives CASSPGTSGPTDTQYF.

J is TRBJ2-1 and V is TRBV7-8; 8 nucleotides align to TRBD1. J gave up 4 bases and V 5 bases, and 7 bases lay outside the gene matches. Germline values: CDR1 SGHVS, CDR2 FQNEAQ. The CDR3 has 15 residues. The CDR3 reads CASSTDREAYNEQFF. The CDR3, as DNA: TGTGCCAGCAGCACGGACAGGGAAGCATACAATGAGCAGTTCTTC.

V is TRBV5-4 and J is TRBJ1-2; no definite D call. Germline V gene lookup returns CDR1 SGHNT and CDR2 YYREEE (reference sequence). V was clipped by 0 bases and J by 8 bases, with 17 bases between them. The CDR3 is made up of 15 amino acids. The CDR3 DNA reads TGTGCCAGCAGCTTGGCCTACTCTCAAAATCGGGGCTACACCTTC. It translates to CASSLAYSQNRGYTF.

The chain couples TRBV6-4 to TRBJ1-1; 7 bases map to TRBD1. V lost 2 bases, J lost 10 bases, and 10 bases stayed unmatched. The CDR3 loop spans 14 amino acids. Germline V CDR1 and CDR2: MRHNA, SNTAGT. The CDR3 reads CASSDGNRGRGAFF. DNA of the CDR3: TGTGCCAGCAGTGACGGAAACAGGGGACGAGGAGCTTTCTTT.